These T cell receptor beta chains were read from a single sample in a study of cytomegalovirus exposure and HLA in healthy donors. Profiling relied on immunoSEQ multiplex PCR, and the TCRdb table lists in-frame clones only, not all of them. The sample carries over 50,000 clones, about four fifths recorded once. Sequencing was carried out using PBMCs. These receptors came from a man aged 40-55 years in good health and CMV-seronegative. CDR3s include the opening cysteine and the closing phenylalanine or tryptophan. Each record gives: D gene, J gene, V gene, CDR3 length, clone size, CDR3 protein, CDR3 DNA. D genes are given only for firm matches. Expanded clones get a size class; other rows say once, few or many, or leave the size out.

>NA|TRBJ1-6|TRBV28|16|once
CASSLVPGSGNSPLHF
TGTGCCAGCAGTTTAGTCCCGGGTAGTGGTAATTCACCCCTCCACTTT
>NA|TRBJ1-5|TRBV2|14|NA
CASSVQGGEQPQHF
TGTGCCAGCAGTGTACAGGGAGGGGAACAGCCCCAGCATTTT
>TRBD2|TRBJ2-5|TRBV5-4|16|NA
CASSPQSAGLRETQYF
TGTGCCAGCAGCCCTCAATCAGCGGGGCTCAGGGAGACCCAGTACTTC
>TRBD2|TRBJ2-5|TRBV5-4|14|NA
CASSLAGGQETQYF
TGTGCCAGCAGTCTAGCGGGGGGGCAAGAGACCCAGTACTTC
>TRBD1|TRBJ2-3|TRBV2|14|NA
CASRGTGNVDTQYF
TGTGCCAGCAGGGGGACAGGGAACGTAGATACGCAGTATTTT
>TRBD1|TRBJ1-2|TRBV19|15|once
CASSAHTGVQIGYTF
TGTGCCAGTAGTGCCCACACAGGGGTTCAAATTGGCTACACCTTC
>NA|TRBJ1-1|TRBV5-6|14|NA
CASSLVVPGTEAFF
TGTGCCAGCAGCTTGGTTGTTCCGGGCACTGAAGCTTTCTTT
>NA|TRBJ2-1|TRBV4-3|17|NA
CASSQDPSRGYYNEQFF
TGCGCCAGCAGCCAAGACCCGTCCCGGGGATACTACAATGAGCAGTTCTTC
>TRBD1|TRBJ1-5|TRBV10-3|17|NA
CAISRDRGPYSNQPQHF
TGTGCCATCAGTCGGGACAGGGGCCCGTATAGCAATCAGCCCCAGCATTTT
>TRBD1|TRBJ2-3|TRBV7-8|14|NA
CASSLGQGMDTQYF
TGTGCCAGCAGCTTAGGACAGGGAATGGATACGCAGTATTTT
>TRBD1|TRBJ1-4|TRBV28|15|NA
CASSLSGTGNEKLFF
TGTGCCAGCAGTTTATCCGGGACAGGGAATGAAAAACTGTTTTTT
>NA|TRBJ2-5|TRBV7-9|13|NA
CASSPGLQETQYF
TGTGCCAGCAGCCCTGGACTGCAAGAGACCCAGTACTTC
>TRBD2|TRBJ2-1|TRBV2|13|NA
CASSIASGGGTVF
TGTGCCAGCAGTATCGCTAGCGGGGGGGGAACGGTCTTC
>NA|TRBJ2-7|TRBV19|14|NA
CASSIDNTRYEQYF
TGTGCCAGTAGTATAGATAATACTCGGTACGAGCAGTACTTC
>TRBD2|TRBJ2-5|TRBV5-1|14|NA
CASTGAGGQETQYF
TGCGCCAGCACGGGAGCGGGGGGCCAAGAGACCCAGTACTTC
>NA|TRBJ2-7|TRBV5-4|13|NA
CASSLGQNYEQYF
TGTGCCAGCAGCTTGGGACAGAACTACGAGCAGTACTTC
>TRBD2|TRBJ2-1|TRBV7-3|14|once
CASSLAGRNNEQFF
TGTGCCAGCAGCCTAGCGGGGAGAAACAATGAGCAGTTCTTC
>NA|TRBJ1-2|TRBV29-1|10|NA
CSVEDNGYTF
TGCAGCGTTGAAGATAATGGCTACACCTTC
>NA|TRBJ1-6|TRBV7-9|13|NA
CASSLDPGSPLHF
TGTGCCAGCAGCTTAGATCCGGGTTCACCCCTCCACTTT
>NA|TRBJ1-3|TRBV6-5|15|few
CASSSRGSPGNTIYF
TGTGCCAGCAGTTCTAGGGGTTCGCCGGGAAACACCATATATTTT
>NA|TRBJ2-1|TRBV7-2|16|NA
CASSLFRGLMNNEQFF
TGTGCCAGCAGCCTGTTTCGGGGTTTAATGAACAATGAGCAGTTCTTC
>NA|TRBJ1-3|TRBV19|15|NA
CASKPDRASGNTIYF
TGTGCCAGCAAACCTGACAGAGCCTCTGGAAACACCATATATTTT
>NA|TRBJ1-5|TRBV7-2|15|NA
CASSLWSGGNQPQHF
TGTGCCAGCAGCTTATGGTCAGGGGGCAATCAGCCCCAGCATTTT
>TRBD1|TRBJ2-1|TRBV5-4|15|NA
CASSLVGTGSGEQFF
TGTGCCAGCAGCTTGGTTGGGACAGGGTCTGGTGAGCAGTTCTTC
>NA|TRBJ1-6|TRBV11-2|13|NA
CASATGYNSPLHF
TGTGCCAGCGCCACAGGCTACAATTCACCCCTCCACTTT
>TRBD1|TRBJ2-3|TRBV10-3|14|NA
CAIRAGQGTDTQYF
TGTGCCATCAGGGCGGGACAGGGCACAGATACGCAGTATTTT
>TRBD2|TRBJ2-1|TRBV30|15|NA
CAWSDQRGVYNEQFF
TGTGCCTGGAGTGACCAGCGGGGGGTTTACAATGAGCAGTTCTTC
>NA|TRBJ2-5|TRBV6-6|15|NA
CASRKNDRSKETQYF
TGTGCCAGCAGGAAAAACGACAGGTCTAAAGAGACCCAGTACTTC
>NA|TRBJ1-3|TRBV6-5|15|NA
CASSRKRQAGNTIYF
TGTGCCAGCAGTCGAAAAAGACAAGCCGGAAACACCATATATTTT
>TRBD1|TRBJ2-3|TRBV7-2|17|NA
CASSTPQGVGAPDTQYF
TGTGCCAGCAGCACTCCCCAGGGGGTGGGCGCTCCAGATACGCAGTATTTT
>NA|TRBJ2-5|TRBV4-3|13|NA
CASSQELRETQYF
TGCGCCAGCAGCCAAGAGCTGAGAGAGACCCAGTACTTC
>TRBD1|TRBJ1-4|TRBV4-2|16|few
CASSPITQGIDEKLFF
TGTGCCAGCAGCCCGATAACACAGGGGATTGATGAAAAACTGTTTTTT
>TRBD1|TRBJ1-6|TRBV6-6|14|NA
CASKRTGAYSPLHF
TGTGCCAGCAAGAGAACAGGGGCGTATTCACCCCTCCACTTT
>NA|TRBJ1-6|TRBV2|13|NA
CASSRQTNSPLHF
TGTGCCAGCAGTCGACAGACGAATTCACCCCTCCACTTT
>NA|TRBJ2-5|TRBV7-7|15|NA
CASSLKGSGQETQYF
TGTGCCAGCAGCTTAAAAGGTAGCGGCCAAGAGACCCAGTACTTC
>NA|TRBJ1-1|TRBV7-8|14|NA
CASSLVFGNTEAFF
TGTGCCAGCAGCTTAGTGTTCGGGAACACTGAAGCTTTCTTT
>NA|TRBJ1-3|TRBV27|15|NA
CASSLGGGTGNTIYF
TGTGCCAGCAGTTTAGGCGGGGGGACTGGAAACACCATATATTTT
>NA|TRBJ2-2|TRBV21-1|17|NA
CASNPVEEGGNTGELFF
TGTGCCAGCAACCCCGTAGAGGAGGGAGGGAACACCGGGGAGCTGTTTTTT
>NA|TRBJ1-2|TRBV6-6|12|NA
CASSPMLYGYTF
TGTGCCAGCAGTCCTATGCTGTATGGCTACACCTTC
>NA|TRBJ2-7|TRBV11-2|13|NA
CASSHYVRYEQYF
TGTGCCAGCAGCCACTACGTTCGCTACGAGCAGTACTTC
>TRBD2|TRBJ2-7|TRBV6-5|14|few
CASSRLAGGPEQYF
TGTGCCAGCAGTCGACTAGCGGGGGGGCCCGAGCAGTACTTC
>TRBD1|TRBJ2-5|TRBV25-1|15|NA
CASSEPGTGEETQYF
TGTGCCAGCAGCGAACCCGGGACAGGTGAAGAGACCCAGTACTTC
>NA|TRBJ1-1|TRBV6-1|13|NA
CASSGSGVTEAFF
TGTGCCAGCAGTGGATCAGGGGTCACTGAAGCTTTCTTT
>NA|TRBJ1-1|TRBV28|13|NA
CASSAENPARAFF
TGTGCCAGCAGTGCGGAGAATCCAGCAAGGGCTTTCTTT
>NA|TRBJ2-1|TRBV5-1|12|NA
CASSLALDEQFF
TGCGCCAGCAGCTTGGCCCTAGATGAGCAGTTCTTC
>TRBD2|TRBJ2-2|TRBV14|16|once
CASSFGTSRYTGELFF
TGTGCCAGCAGCTTCGGGACTAGCCGTTACACCGGGGAGCTGTTTTTT
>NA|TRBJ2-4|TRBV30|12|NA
CAWTGGWGGPQF
TGTGCCTGGACCGGAGGGTGGGGTGGCCCGCAATTC
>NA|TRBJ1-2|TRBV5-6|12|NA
CASSFTNYGYTF
TGTGCCAGCAGCTTCACAAACTATGGCTACACCTTC